Sequencing of this T cell receptor beta chain was carried out in a study of OX40 agonist ivuxolimab in advanced cancers. In terms of the full investigation: Ivuxolimab was an agonistic, fully human IgG2 monoclonal antibody directed against OX40 (CD134), a costimulatory receptor. Intravenous ivuxolimab was administered to patients every 2 weeks at six dose levels: 0.01, 0.1, 0.3, 1.5, 3 and 10 mg/kg. Patients were allowed to have had prior anti-PD-1, anti-PD-L1 or anti-CTLA-4 therapy, and more than 35% of the dose-escalation patients had been treated with checkpoint inhibitors. Among the approximately 54 dose-escalation patients, around 19 had hepatocellular carcinoma, approximately 15 melanoma, 9 renal cell carcinoma and 9 head and neck cancer. Partial responses occurred in three dose-escalation patients, of whom one had hepatocellular carcinoma and two had cutaneous melanoma. Peripheral TCRbeta sequencing aimed to test whether ivuxolimab altered TCR sequence diversity and caused clonal T-cell expansion. The paper describes the monotherapy dose-escalation part (N of about 50 patients) of the phase I trial of ivuxolimab. In the dose-escalation cohort, 82.7% of patients were male, and the mean age was approximately 64 years, with a range of about 23 to 85.

Summary of the overall study and its limitations: Low levels of normalized T-cell clonal expansion were also seen in some nonresponding patients. After ivuxolimab, expanded clones were on average more numerous among CD8+ T cells than among CD4+ T cells. Clonal expansion of both CD4+ and CD8+ blood T cells was observed from baseline to week 6 at doses 0.1 to 3.0 mg/kg. In partial responders in the 0.1-3.0 mg/kg groups, normalized peripheral clonal expansion was found to be among the lowest, especially among CD8+ T cells. The antigen specificity of the clonally expanded peripheral T cells was not determined.

Genomic DNA was isolated from the sorted cells so that the TCRbeta CDR3 region could be sequenced. The immunoSEQ Assay was used to sequence the TCRbeta CDR3 regions. In its TCRdb copy, this immuneACCESS table keeps in-frame sequences only and misses some clones. Where compared with another copy, unresolved V genes explain less than half of these, and the others have no known cause. This sample holds roughly 56,000 clones; around 86% were observed only once. Around 2.7% of the sample rests with the top ten. A word on this clone: Its antigen is still unknown. No base quality values were provided; no much bigger clone lies one nucleotide off.

The cysteine opens and the phenylalanine closes a CDR3 of 13 amino acids. Only CDR3 DNA remains: 39 bases, in frame from the first base. Looking up the germline V gene yields CDR1 SQVTM and CDR2 ANQGSEA. Trimming removed 4 bases from V and 4 bases from J; the gene matches leave 5 bases unexplained. Patients with autoimmune disease history or receiving systemic immunosuppression were excluded from the trial. Peripheral blood for TCR sequencing was collected from all dose cohorts at baseline, on cycle 4 day 1, and on cycle 7 day 1. Samples came from an open-label, multicenter, first-in-human phase I dose-escalation trial of ivuxolimab. Adults with locally advanced or metastatic melanoma, renal cell, hepatocellular, or head and neck squamous cell carcinoma were enrolled in the trial. CD4+ and CD8+ T cells were sorted separately from peripheral blood before TCR sequencing.

The sequencing here drew on CD4+ or CD8+ T cells sorted from blood, taken in a trial of the OX40 agonist ivuxolimab. Recombination linked TRBV29-1 to TRBJ2-7, with 9 bases aligning to TRBD1. The TCR was taken from an adult with an advanced solid tumor such as melanoma, head and neck, liver or kidney cancer. The CDR3 sequence is CSVAGTGRYEQYF. The DNA reads as follows: TGCAGCGTTGCTGGGACAGGGAGGTACGAGCAGTACTTC.